This T cell receptor beta chain was captured in a study of Tregs in tolerant kidney transplant recipients. CD4+CD25+CD127- Tregs, CD4+CD25- non-Tregs, CD4 and CD8 cells were sorted. Assay: immunoSEQ multiplex PCR; the TCRdb copy retains only in-frame clones and omits some. The sample has 110,000 or so clones; 90% are singletons. From germline, CDR1 is MNHEY and CDR2 SVGAGI. V dropped 0 bases and J dropped 8; count of bases not matched to a gene: 8. CDR3 length equals 15 residues. The input for sequencing was CD4+ T cells from blood, taken before the transplant. The rearrangement joins TRBV6-5 to TRBJ1-1, with 8 nucleotides matching TRBD1. This receptor was obtained from a human donor who received a combined kidney and bone marrow transplant. The CDR3 loop reads CASSYSKTGVAEAFF. CDR3 bases: TGTGCCAGCAGTTACTCGAAGACAGGGGTGGCCGAAGCTTTCTTT.